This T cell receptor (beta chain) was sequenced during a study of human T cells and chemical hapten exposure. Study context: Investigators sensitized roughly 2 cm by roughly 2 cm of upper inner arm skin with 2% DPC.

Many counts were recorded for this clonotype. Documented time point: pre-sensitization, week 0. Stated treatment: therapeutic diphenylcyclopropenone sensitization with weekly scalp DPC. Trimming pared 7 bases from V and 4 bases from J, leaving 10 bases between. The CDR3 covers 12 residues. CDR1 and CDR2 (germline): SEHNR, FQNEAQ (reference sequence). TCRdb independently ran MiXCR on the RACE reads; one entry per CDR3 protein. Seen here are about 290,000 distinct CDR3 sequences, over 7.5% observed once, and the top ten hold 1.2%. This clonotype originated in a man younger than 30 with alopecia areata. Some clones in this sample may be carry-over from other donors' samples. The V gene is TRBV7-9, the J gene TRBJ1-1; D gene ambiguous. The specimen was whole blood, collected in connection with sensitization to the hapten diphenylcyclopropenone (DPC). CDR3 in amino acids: CASIWQSTEAFF. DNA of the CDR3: TGTGCCAGCATATGGCAATCCACTGAAGCTTTCTTT.